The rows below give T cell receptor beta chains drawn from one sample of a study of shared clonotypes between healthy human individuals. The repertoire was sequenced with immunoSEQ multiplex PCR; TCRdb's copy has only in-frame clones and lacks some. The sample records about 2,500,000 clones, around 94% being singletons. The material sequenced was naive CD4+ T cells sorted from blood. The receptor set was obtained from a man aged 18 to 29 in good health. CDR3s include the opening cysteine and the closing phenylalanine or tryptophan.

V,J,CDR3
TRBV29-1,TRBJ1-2,CSAGQPSSNYGYTF
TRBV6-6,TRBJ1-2,CASSYRSGLNYGYTF
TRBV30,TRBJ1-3,CACRLGGNTIYF
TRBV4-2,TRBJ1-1,CASSQEAGITEAFF
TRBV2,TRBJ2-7,CASNDGGQSREQYF
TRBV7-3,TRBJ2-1,CASSLAPGGQAYNEQFF
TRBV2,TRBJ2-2,CASRPGLAGNTGELFF
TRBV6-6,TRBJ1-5,CASRTTDYSNQPQHF
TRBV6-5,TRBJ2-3,CASRNTADTQYF
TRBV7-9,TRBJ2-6,CASSSRGGTGANVLTF
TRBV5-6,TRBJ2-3,CASSPGHSARYTDTQYF
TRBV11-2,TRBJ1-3,CASSLGSTVSSGNTIYF
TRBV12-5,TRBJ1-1,CASGNPDRGKTEAFF
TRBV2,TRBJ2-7,CASSVVEQYF